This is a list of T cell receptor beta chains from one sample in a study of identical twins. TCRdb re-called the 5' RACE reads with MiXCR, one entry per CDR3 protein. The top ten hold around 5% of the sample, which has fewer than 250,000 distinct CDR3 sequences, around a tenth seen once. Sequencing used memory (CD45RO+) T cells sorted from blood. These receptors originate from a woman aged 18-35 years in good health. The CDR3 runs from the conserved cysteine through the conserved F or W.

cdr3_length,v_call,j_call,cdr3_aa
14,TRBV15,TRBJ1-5,CATSRDPIGQPQHF
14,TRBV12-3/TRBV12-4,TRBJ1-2,CASSLSRGQRGYTF
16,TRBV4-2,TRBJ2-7,CASSHLSSGSFYEQYF
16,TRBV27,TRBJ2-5,CASSLYPGQGKETQYF
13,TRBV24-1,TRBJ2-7,CATRPTFSPLQYF
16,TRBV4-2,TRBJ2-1,CASSQGTGKGYNEQFF
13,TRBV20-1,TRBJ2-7,CSASGRGDHEQYF
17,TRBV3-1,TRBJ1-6,CASSLGGGDRANSPLHF
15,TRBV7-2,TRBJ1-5,CASSFLDESIQPQHF
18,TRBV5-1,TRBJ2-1,CASRAGTSGGATYNEQFF
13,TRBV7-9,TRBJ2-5,CASSPTFGETQYF
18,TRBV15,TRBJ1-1,CATSRDYSYDRGSTEAFF